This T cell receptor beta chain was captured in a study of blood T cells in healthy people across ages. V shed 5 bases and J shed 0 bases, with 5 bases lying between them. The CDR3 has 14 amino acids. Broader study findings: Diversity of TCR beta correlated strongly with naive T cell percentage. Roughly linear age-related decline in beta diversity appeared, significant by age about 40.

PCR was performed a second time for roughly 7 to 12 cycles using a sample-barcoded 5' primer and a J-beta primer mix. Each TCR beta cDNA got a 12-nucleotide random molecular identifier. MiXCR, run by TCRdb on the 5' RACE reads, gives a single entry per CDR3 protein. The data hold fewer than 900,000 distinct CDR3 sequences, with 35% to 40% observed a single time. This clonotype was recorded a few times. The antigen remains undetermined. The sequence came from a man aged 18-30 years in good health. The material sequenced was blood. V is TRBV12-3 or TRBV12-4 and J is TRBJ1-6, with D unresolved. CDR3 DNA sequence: TGTGCCAGCAGTGATAGCTCCTATAATTCACCCCTCCACTTT. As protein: CASSDSSYNSPLHF.